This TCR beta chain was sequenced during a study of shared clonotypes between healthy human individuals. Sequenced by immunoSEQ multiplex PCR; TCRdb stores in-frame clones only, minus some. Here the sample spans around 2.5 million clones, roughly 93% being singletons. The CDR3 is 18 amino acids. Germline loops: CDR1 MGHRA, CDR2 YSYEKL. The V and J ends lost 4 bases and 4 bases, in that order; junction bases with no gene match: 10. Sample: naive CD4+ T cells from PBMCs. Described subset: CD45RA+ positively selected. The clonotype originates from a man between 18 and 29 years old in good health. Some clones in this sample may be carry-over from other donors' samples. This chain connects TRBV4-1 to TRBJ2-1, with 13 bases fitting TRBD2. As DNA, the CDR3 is TGCGCCAGCAGCCCCGGACTAGCGGGAGTGCTAGCGTACAATGAGCAGTTCTTC. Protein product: CASSPGLAGVLAYNEQFF.